Listed here are 24 T cell receptor beta chains from one sample, sequenced in a study of blood T cells in healthy people across ages. It was with a sample-barcoded 5' primer and a J-beta primer mix that a second PCR of roughly 6 to 12 cycles was run. TCRdb reprocessed the 5' RACE reads via MiXCR and lists one record per CDR3 protein. Among around 1,500,000 distinct CDR3 sequences, 28% were seen once, and the ten largest hold 7.7%. What was sequenced was blood. The source is a woman in her twenties or thirties in good health.

The rearrangement joins TRBV29-1 to TRBJ1-1; possible D gene TRBD1, 5 bases. The CDR3 runs 13 residues. The ends were cut back, 3 bases at V and 5 bases at J, with 13 bases in the middle. Germline V gene data show CDR1 as SQVTM and CDR2 as ANQGSEA. In DNA form, the CDR3 reads TGCAGCGTTGACGGGGGTCCGATTACTGAAGCTTTCTTT. Its translation is CSVDGGPITEAFF.

DNA of the CDR3: TGTGCCAGCAGCTTGGCCCCGGGGACTAGCGGGAAAGATACGCAGTATTTT. Its protein product is CASSLAPGTSGKDTQYF. This chain links TRBV5-5 with TRBJ2-3, with TRBD2 matching 13 bases. The J segment lost 5 bases and the V segment lost 0 bases, leaving 6 bases of the junction unmatched. The V gene's germline CDR1 is SGHKS and CDR2 YYEKEE (reference sequence). The CDR3 has 17 amino acids. The full variable domain, rest sourced from reference TRBV5-5 and TRBJ2-3, is DAGVTQSPTHLIKTRGQQVTLRCSPISGHKSVSWYQQVLGQGPQFIFQYYEKEERGRGNFPDRFSARQFPNYSSELNVNALLLGDSALYLCASSLAPGTSGKDTQYFGPGTRLTVL.

The rearrangement links TRBV5-1 to TRBJ2-1; D not certain. This CDR3 spans 15 amino acids. Per germline, CDR1 SGHRS and CDR2 YFSETQ. Trimming pared 2 bases from V and 9 bases from J, leaving 18 bases between. The CDR3: CASSLEFQGSGEQFF. The CDR3 nucleotides read TGCGCCAGCAGCTTAGAGTTCCAAGGGTCCGGTGAGCAGTTCTTC.

Of note for this clonotype: A much larger clone lies one base from this, so it may be a read error. The rearrangement links TRBV7-9 to TRBJ2-7, with TRBD1 identical over 7 bases. CDR3 length: 13 amino acids. With V trimmed by 4 bases and J by 3 bases, 3 bases remained unmatched. CDR1 is SEHNR and CDR2 is FQNEAQ in the germline V gene (reference sequence). The CDR3 sequence: CASSWGQYYEQYF. CDR3 DNA: TGTGCCAGCAGCTGGGGACAGTACTACGAGCAGTACTTC.

This clonotype was seen many times. The chain joins TRBV20-1 to TRBJ2-3; the match to TRBD1 covers 7 bases. There are 14 residues in the CDR3. The V and J ends lost 6 bases and 1 base, in that order; junction bases with no gene match: 7. Germline V gene lookup returns CDR1 DFQATT and CDR2 SNEGSKA (reference sequence). The CDR3 DNA follows: TGCAGTGCCAGGCAGACAGGGCGCACAGATACGCAGTATTTT. This sequence encodes CSARQTGRTDTQYF.

This clonotype was found once. Relative to the germline gene, one junction end is altered; a read error may explain this. CDR3 in DNA: TGTGCCAGCAGCTTAGATCCGGTCCAAGAGACCCTGTACTTC. Its protein is CASSLDPVQETLYF. The chain joins TRBV7-2 to TRBJ2-5, with D uncertain. There are 14 residues in the CDR3. CDR1 and CDR2 from the germline V gene are SGHTA and FQGNSA.

This rearrangement joins TRBV2 to TRBJ1-5; weak D call: TRBD1 (5 bases). CDR1 is SNHLY, CDR2 FYNNEI, per germline. The CDR3 extends over 13 amino acids. Trimming removed 6 bases from V and 2 bases from J, with 8 bases in between. The CDR3: CASRGPRNQPQHF. In nucleotides, the CDR3 is TGTGCCAGCAGGGGACCGCGCAATCAGCCCCAGCATTTT.

This clonotype was counted a few times. The CDR3 DNA sequence: TGCAGTGCTAGAGCGGGAGGGTGGAACACCGGGGAGCTGTTTTTT. It is translated as CSARAGGWNTGELFF. V usage is TRBV20-1 and J usage is TRBJ2-2, with 8 bases that match TRBD2. CDR1 is DFQATT, CDR2 SNEGSKA, per germline (reference sequence). The CDR3 is made up of 15 amino acids. The J segment lost 1 base and the V segment lost 1 base, leaving 2 bases of the junction unmatched.

The CDR3 bases are TGTGCCAGCAGCTTATATGGACAGAGCTCCTACAATGAGCAGTTCTTC. Its translation is CASSLYGQSSYNEQFF. V is TRBV7-2 and J is TRBJ2-1; D is possibly TRBD1 (6 bases). Germline CDR1 and CDR2: SGHTA and FQGNSA. V was shortened by 2 bases and J by 0 bases, with 11 bases between the two germline ends. The CDR3 contains 16 residues.

The chain couples TRBV10-3 to TRBJ2-7, with TRBD2 matching 9 bases. V lost 3 bases to trimming and J lost 4 bases; unmatched junction nucleotides: 7. The CDR3 runs to 15 residues. Per the germline V gene, CDR1 is ENHRY and CDR2 is SYGVKD. CDR3 in amino acids: CAISDRAGGLYEQYF. CDR3 coding DNA: TGTGCCATCAGTGACCGAGCGGGAGGACTATACGAGCAGTACTTC.

This clonotype was seen ten or more times. The gene calls are TRBV4-3 and TRBJ2-7; 9 positions agree with TRBD1. This CDR3 is 15 amino acids long. With 5 bases clipped from V and 2 bases from J, the junction kept 7 bases outside the gene matches. Germline V gives CDR1 LGHNA, CDR2 YSLEER. The CDR3 region is CASSGDRVPTYEQYF. In DNA form, the CDR3 reads TGCGCCAGCAGCGGGGACAGGGTACCCACCTACGAGCAGTACTTC.

Ten or more counts support this clonotype. The gene calls are TRBV5-1 and TRBJ2-4; TRBD2 might be the D (6 bases). The CDR3 loop spans 13 amino acids. CDR1 is SGHRS and CDR2 is YFSETQ in the germline V gene. Trimming took off 0 bases at V and 13 bases at J, with 14 bases between the two ends. CDR3 loop: CASSLDRPGEQYF. The CDR3 bases are TGCGCCAGCAGCTTGGACAGGCCGGGGGAGCAGTACTTC.

This clonotype was found a few times. The chain joins TRBV5-1 to TRBJ2-5, with no clear D. From germline, CDR1 is SGHRS and CDR2 YFSETQ. This CDR3 is 15 amino acids long. With 3 bases removed from V and 2 bases from J, the gap between germline ends came to 14 bases. The CDR3 DNA reads TGCGCCAGCAGCTCTACCGGACGGCTACAAGAGACCCAGTACTTC. It is translated as CASSSTGRLQETQYF.

The sample holds a few counts of this clonotype. The V and J genes are TRBV4-3 and TRBJ2-4; 9 bases match TRBD1. Germline V gene data show CDR1 as LGHNA and CDR2 as YSLEER. This CDR3 comprises 15 residues. V trimming: 3 bases; J trimming: 6 bases; junction bases outside the gene matches: 6. The CDR3 sequence is CASSHGDREANIQYF. As DNA, the CDR3 is TGCGCCAGCAGCCACGGGGACAGGGAAGCAAACATTCAGTACTTC.

The V and J genes are TRBV7-8 and TRBJ2-1, with TRBD2 matching over 10 bases. The length of the CDR3 is 16 residues. The junction had 7 bases not matched to a gene; V was cut back by 5 bases and J by 3 bases. Looked up from germline, CDR1 is SGHVS and CDR2 is FQNEAQ. The CDR3 nucleotides are TGTGCCAGCAGCGGCCATTTAGCGGGGGGCTACAATGAGCAGTTCTTC. It yields the protein CASSGHLAGGYNEQFF.

The J gene is TRBJ2-7, the V gene TRBV5-5, with 15 bases matching TRBD2. CDR1 is SGHKS, CDR2 YYEKEE, per germline (reference sequence). The CDR3 has 18 residues. V lost 4 bases, J lost 2 bases, and 10 bases stayed unmatched. The CDR3 reads CASSVTGTSGGFTYEQYF. In DNA, the CDR3 is TGTGCCAGCAGCGTAACCGGGACTAGCGGGGGGTTCACCTACGAGCAGTACTTC.

The sample holds one count of this clonotype. Compared with germline, one end of the junction differs, possibly owing to a read error. The chain has TRBV5-1 and TRBJ1-2, with a weak D call TRBD1 (6 bases). This CDR3 is built from 15 residues. The germline gives CDR1 SGHRS, CDR2 YFSETQ. The CDR3 here is CASSFRDIDNYGYIF. CDR3 sequence (DNA): TGCGCCAGCAGCTTCCGGGACATTGATAACTATGGCTACATCTTC.

The chain employs TRBV24-1 and TRBJ2-1, with D possibly being TRBD1 (6 bases). Looked up from germline, CDR1 is KGHDR and CDR2 is SFDVKD. The CDR3 length is 14 residues. The V end lost 8 bases, the J end lost 5 bases, and 15 bases lay between the germline ends. The CDR3 region is CATMSAGENNEQFF. For the CDR3, the DNA is TGTGCCACCATGTCGGCAGGGGAGAACAATGAGCAGTTCTTC.

This clonotype was found a few times. The chain couples TRBV3-1 to TRBJ1-2, with unresolved D. The CDR3 totals 16 residues. CDR1 and CDR2 (germline): LGHDT, YNNKEL (reference sequence). V was shortened by 3 bases and J by 0 bases, with 14 bases between the two germline ends. The CDR3 sequence: CASSHPEAEANYGYTF. The CDR3 DNA follows: TGTGCCAGCAGCCACCCGGAGGCGGAAGCTAACTATGGCTACACCTTC.

On this clonotype: This may be a read error: a much more frequent sequence differs by one nucleotide. The chain combines TRBV21-1 with TRBJ2-7. TRBV21-1 is assigned pseudogene status. The CDR3 has 13 residues. For the CDR3, the DNA is TGTGCCAGCAGGCGACATGGCTCCTACGAGCAGTACTTC. It translates to CASRRHGSYEQYF.

The chain uses TRBV6-2 or TRBV6-3 and TRBJ1-3; D call uncertain. The CDR3 loop spans 14 amino acids. From germline, CDR1 is MNHEY and CDR2 SVGEGT. Trimming took 4 bases from V and 4 from J, leaving 11 bases between them. CDR3 in amino acids: CASSSRPGGNTIYF. The CDR3 bases are TGTGCCAGCAGTTCGCGTCCCGGAGGAAACACCATATATTTT.

This clonotype was counted a few times. V is TRBV7-9 and J is TRBJ2-1; 7 bases are shared with TRBD1. The CDR3 sequence is 15 residues long. V shed 1 base and J 8 bases; nucleotides not matched to a gene: 8. CDR1 SEHNR and CDR2 FQNEAQ come from the germline V gene (reference sequence). The CDR3 protein is CASSLGGGLGYEQFF. In nucleotides, the CDR3 is TGTGCCAGCAGCTTAGGAGGGGGCCTCGGGTATGAGCAGTTCTTC.

This clonotype turned up a few times. The rearrangement links TRBV7-3 to TRBJ2-3; 10 positions agree with TRBD1. Germline-derived CDR1 and CDR2 are SGHTA and FQGTGA. Trimming at V came to 5 bases and at J to 3 bases, leaving 8 bases not matched to a gene. The CDR3 loop spans 16 amino acids. The CDR3 is CASSVMGTGATDTQYF. The CDR3 region has the DNA TGTGCCAGCAGCGTAATGGGGACAGGGGCGACAGATACGCAGTATTTT.

Comments on this clonotype: A much more abundant neighbour one base away suggests this may be a read error. The J gene is TRBJ2-7, the V gene TRBV20-1; D is unclear. The assigned J gene may be wrong: the sequence end matches TRBJ2-5 better. The germline CDR1 and CDR2 sequences are DFQATT and SNEGSKA (reference sequence). The CDR3 totals 10 residues. Here the CDR3 DNA reads TGCGGTGCTATTACAGAGACCCAGTACTTC. Translation: CGAITETQYF.